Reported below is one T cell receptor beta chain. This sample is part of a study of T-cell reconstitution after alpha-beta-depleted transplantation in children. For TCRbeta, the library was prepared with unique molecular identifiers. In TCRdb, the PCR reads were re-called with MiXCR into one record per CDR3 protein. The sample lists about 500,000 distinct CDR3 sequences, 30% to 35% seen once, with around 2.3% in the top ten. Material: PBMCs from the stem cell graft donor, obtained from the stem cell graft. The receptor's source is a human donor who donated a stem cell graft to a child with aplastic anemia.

The CDR3 here is CASSETGGPIGNQPQHF. The CDR3 DNA reads TGCGCCAGCAGTGAAACAGGGGGGCCTATAGGCAATCAGCCCCAGCATTTT. The gene calls are TRBV10-1 and TRBJ1-5, with TRBD1 identical over 8 bases. The junction had 9 bases not matched to a gene; V was cut back by 3 bases and J by 2 bases. Germline V lookup: CDR1 WNHNN, CDR2 SYGVQD (reference sequence). The CDR3 extends over 17 amino acids.